These 16 T cell receptor beta chains were sequenced from one sample in a study of T cells in Graves' hyperthyroidism and ophthalmopathy. Amplified TCR beta CDR3 regions came from RNA transcripts. A set of HTBI primers served as the primers for a first-round RT-PCR of the TCR CDR3. Each CDR3 protein is one row after TCRdb ran MiXCR on the multiplex PCR reads. This sample has 500,000 to 750,000 distinct CDR3 sequences, with just over 45% found just once. Sequencing used peripheral blood or thyroid tissue (not recorded which). These receptors were obtained from a woman aged 18-29 years with Graves' hyperthyroidism.

V is TRBV15 and J is TRBJ2-5; 8 bases match TRBD2. Trimming took 1 base from V and 3 from J; bases not matched to a gene: 1. The CDR3 runs 14 residues. Germline loops: CDR1 LNHNV, CDR2 YYDKDF (reference sequence). The CDR3 DNA follows: TGTGCCACCAGCAGAGGGACTAGCAAAGAGACCCAGTACTTC. Its protein is CATSRGTSKETQYF.

This clonotype was picked up one time. The rearrangement joins TRBV24-1 to TRBJ2-7; D is possibly TRBD1 (6 bases). V was pared by 9 bases and J by 0 bases, with 17 bases between. CDR1 and CDR2 from the germline V gene are KGHDR and SFDVKD. There are 15 residues in the CDR3. This chain's CDR3 is CATPPRTDRSYEQYF. The CDR3 nucleotides read TGTGCCACCCCTCCTAGGACAGACCGCTCCTACGAGCAGTACTTC.

The sample holds many counts of this clonotype. The CDR3 region is CSAAGVPAEQYF. The CDR3 DNA follows: TGCAGTGCGGCGGGCGTCCCAGCCGAGCAGTACTTC. The chain combines TRBV20-1 with TRBJ2-7; weak D call: TRBD2 (5 bases). The V end lost 6 bases, the J end lost 6 bases, and 15 bases lay between the germline ends. The germline gives CDR1 DFQATT, CDR2 SNEGSKA (reference sequence). The CDR3 is 12 amino acids.

The chain recombines TRBV7-9 with TRBJ1-4; possible D gene TRBD1, 5 bases. The V gene's germline CDR1 is SEHNR and CDR2 FQNEAQ (reference sequence). There are 14 residues in the CDR3. The germline V and J ends were trimmed by 1 base and 6 bases, with 9 bases remaining between them. The CDR3 DNA is TGTGCCAGCAGCTTAGGAGAGACAGATGAAAAACTGTTTTTT. It is translated as CASSLGETDEKLFF.

In this sample, this clonotype turned up once. This chain links TRBV5-6 with TRBJ2-3, with 11 bases fitting TRBD2. The V and J ends lost 3 bases and 2 bases, in that order; junction bases with no gene match: 8. The CDR3 runs 17 residues. Germline V lookup: CDR1 SGHDT, CDR2 YYEEEE. CDR3 sequence: CASSSLAGGRYTDTQYF. CDR3 nucleotides: TGTGCCAGCAGCTCCTTAGCGGGAGGGAGATACACAGATACGCAGTATTTT.

This clonotype was detected only a few times. V and J are TRBV24-1 and TRBJ2-1, with D possibly matching TRBD2 (6 bases). V dropped 2 bases and J dropped 6 bases, with 10 bases sitting between them. The V gene's germline CDR1 is KGHDR and CDR2 SFDVKD. CDR3 length equals 14 residues. The CDR3 coding sequence is TGTGCCACCAGTGATTACACTAGCTCCAATGAGCAGTTCTTC. Residues: CATSDYTSSNEQFF.

The rearrangement joins TRBV24-1 to TRBJ1-5; D may be TRBD1 (5 bases). Germline values: CDR1 KGHDR, CDR2 SFDVKD. V was clipped by 4 bases and J by 14 bases, with 20 bases between them. CDR3 length equals 14 residues. CDR3 residues: CATSDRDGNPYEHF. The DNA of the CDR3 is TGTGCCACCAGTGACAGGGACGGAAACCCCTACGAGCATTTT.

This sequence joins TRBV6-2 or TRBV6-3 and TRBJ2-7, with TRBD2 matching 8 bases. After removal of 6 bases from V and 1 base from J, the junction contained 8 bases not matched to a gene. The CDR3 totals 15 residues. The germline V gene has CDR1 MNHEY and CDR2 SVGEGT. In DNA form, the CDR3 reads TGTGCCAGCAGGTACCTCGGGGGGGGGTCCTACGAGCAGTACTTC. Translated: CASRYLGGGSYEQYF.

This clonotype was seen only once. This chain uses TRBV2 with TRBJ2-1; D is ambiguous. Trimming cost V 3 bases and J 4 bases, with 13 bases left between them. The CDR3 has 15 residues. Germline values: CDR1 SNHLY, CDR2 FYNNEI. The CDR3 spells CASSDPLGQYNEQFF. CDR3 nucleotide sequence: TGTGCCAGCAGTGATCCCCTGGGTCAATACAATGAGCAGTTCTTC.

This clonotype has more than one count but fewer than ten. The chain employs TRBV4-3 and TRBJ1-3; no definite D call. Germline V gene lookup returns CDR1 LGHNA and CDR2 YSLEER. Trimming cost V 0 bases and J 2 bases, with 11 bases left between them. The CDR3 length is 16 residues. This CDR3 reads CASSQDIDLTGNTIYF. The CDR3 nucleotides are TGCGCCAGCAGCCAAGATATCGACCTCACTGGAAACACCATATATTTT.

This clonotype appeared a few times. This sequence joins TRBV29-1 and TRBJ2-5; TRBD1 agrees at 9 bases. Germline CDR1 SQVTM, CDR2 ANQGSEA. The junction had 6 bases not matched to a gene; V was cut back by 8 bases and J by 5 bases. CDR3 size: 12 residues. CDR3 loop: CSILTGGETQYF. The CDR3 DNA is TGCAGCATCCTGACAGGGGGTGAGACCCAGTACTTC.

The chain combines TRBV25-1 with TRBJ1-5; 10 bases match TRBD1. Germline V gene sequence: CDR1 MGHDK, CDR2 SYGVNS. The CDR3 is made up of 19 amino acids. The J segment lost 2 bases and the V segment lost 3 bases, leaving 13 bases of the junction unmatched. DNA of the CDR3: TGTGCCAGCAGTGAGTTAGGGTTTAGGGACAGGGGATGCAATCAGCCCCAGCATTTT. This encodes CASSELGFRDRGCNQPQHF.

This clonotype was observed at least ten times. The J gene is TRBJ1-5, the V gene TRBV19, with D hard to call. Germline V lookup: CDR1 LNHDA, CDR2 SQIVND (reference sequence). With 1 base removed from V and 0 bases from J, the gap between germline ends came to 7 bases. The CDR3 is 15 amino acids. The CDR3 DNA reads as TGTGCCAGTAGTATAGGAGAGCTTAGCAATCAGCCCCAGCATTTT. This gives the protein CASSIGELSNQPQHF.

This chain connects TRBV7-9 to TRBJ1-4; 9 bases are shared with TRBD1. Germline V CDR1 and CDR2: SEHNR, FQNEAQ (reference sequence). J lost 5 bases, V lost 6 bases, and 7 bases had no gene match. The CDR3 runs 15 residues. The CDR3 reads CASSPSTGGNEKLFF. DNA of the CDR3: TGTGCCAGCAGTCCCTCGACAGGGGGGAATGAAAAACTGTTTTTT.

There are many counts of this clonotype. The V gene is TRBV7-8, the J gene TRBJ2-7, with D perhaps assigned TRBD1 or TRBD2 (6 bases each). The CDR3 consists of 14 residues. V gave up 4 bases and J gave up 6 bases, with 16 bases separating them. Germline V CDR1 and CDR2: SGHVS, FQNEAQ. The CDR3 DNA sequence: TGTGCCAGCAGCTCCTACAGGGACGGGAGCGAGCAGTACTTC. Protein product: CASSSYRDGSEQYF.

The V call is TRBV7-9, the J call TRBJ2-7; 14 bases agree with TRBD2. The last part of the DNA fits TRBJ2-1 better; the J call may be wrong. Looked up from germline, CDR1 is SEHNR and CDR2 is FQNEAQ (reference sequence). CDR3 length: 17 amino acids. CDR3 residues: CASSSRTSGRSYNEQFF. DNA for the CDR3: TGTGCCAGCAGCTCCCGGACTAGCGGGAGGTCGTACAATGAGCAGTTCTTC.